These T cell receptor beta chains were read from a single sample in a study of OX40 agonist ivuxolimab in advanced cancers. Libraries were prepared by immunoSEQ multiplex PCR; TCRdb keeps only in-frame clonotypes and omits some of them. The sample has 42,000 or so clones, 75% to 85% seen once; the top ten hold 2.6%. Sequenced here: CD4+ or CD8+ T cells sorted from blood, sampled in a trial of the OX40 agonist ivuxolimab. These receptors came from an adult with an advanced solid tumor such as melanoma, head and neck, liver or kidney cancer. Both conserved end residues are part of each CDR3. A D gene is named only where the DNA matches it firmly. A row's size may be missing; if present it is once, few, many or a size class.

TRBV18	NA	TRBJ2-7	few	TGTGCCAGCTCACCATTTACGCTAGGGGGAAGATCCTACGAGCAGTACTTC	CASSPFTLGGRSYEQYF
TRBV15	NA	TRBJ1-3	NA	TGTGCCACAGGGTTTCACTCTGGAAACACCATATATTTT	CATGFHSGNTIYF
TRBV7-9	NA	TRBJ2-7	few	TGTGCCAGCAGCTTACACATGGACCACTTTTACGAGCAGTACTTC	CASSLHMDHFYEQYF
TRBV25-1	TRBD1	TRBJ1-5	NA	TGTGCCAGTAGACAGGGGATTAATCAGCCCCAGCATTTT	CASRQGINQPQHF
TRBV7-2	NA	TRBJ2-3	NA	TGTGCCAGCAGTCGAAGGGGTACCACAGATACGCAGTATTTT	CASSRRGTTDTQYF
TRBV27	NA	TRBJ2-7	NA	TGTGCCAGCAGTTTGGCAGGGACCGAGCAGTACTTC	CASSLAGTEQYF
TRBV5-1	TRBD2	TRBJ2-1	NA	TGCGCCAGCAGCGAGGCCGGGAGGGCCGCGAATGAGCAGTTCTTC	CASSEAGRAANEQFF
TRBV4-2	NA	TRBJ2-7	NA	TGTGCCAGCAGCCAAGCTGTAGGGGACGGCAGGAGCCTCTACGAGCAGTACTTC	CASSQAVGDGRSLYEQYF
TRBV28	NA	TRBJ1-5	once	TGTGCCAGCAGACGTAGGAGCGATCAGCCCCAGCATTTT	CASRRRSDQPQHF
TRBV28	NA	TRBJ2-3	NA	TGTGCCAGCAGTTCCACTTGGGACCGCAGCACAGATACGCAGTATTTT	CASSSTWDRSTDTQYF
TRBV5-1	TRBD1	TRBJ2-5	NA	TGCGCCAGCAGCTTGGCACAGGGGTTGGAGACCCAGTACTTC	CASSLAQGLETQYF
TRBV19	NA	TRBJ2-3	NA	TGTGCCAGTAGTCCGGCGGAGGGAGCTACAGATACGCAGTATTTT	CASSPAEGATDTQYF
TRBV30	NA	TRBJ2-6	few	TGTGCCTGGAGTTCACTAGCTGGGGCCAACGTCCTGACTTTC	CAWSSLAGANVLTF
TRBV7-8	NA	TRBJ1-4	NA	TGTGCCAGCAGCTTCGGGGGCGCAGATAATGAAAAACTGTTTTTT	CASSFGGADNEKLFF
TRBV28	TRBD2	TRBJ2-1	NA	TGTGCCAGCAGTTTCAGCGGGAGGTTCTACAATGAGCAGTTCTTC	CASSFSGRFYNEQFF
TRBV2	NA	TRBJ2-1	NA	TGTGCCAGCAGTCGGGACTCCGGAGAGCAGTTCTTC	CASSRDSGEQFF
TRBV14	NA	TRBJ2-7	NA	TGTGCCAGCAGCCAAGGACTCCTCAAGGGGTACGAGCAGTACTTC	CASSQGLLKGYEQYF
TRBV29-1	NA	TRBJ1-1	NA	TGCAGCGCCTACCGGAAGAACACTGAAGCTTTCTTT	CSAYRKNTEAFF
TRBV2	NA	TRBJ2-3	NA	TGTGCCAGCAGTGTCGGTGGAGATACGCAGTATTTT	CASSVGGDTQYF
TRBV19	NA	TRBJ2-1	NA	TGTGCCAGTAGTGGGTCGACTCCTACAGACTACAATGAGCAGTTCTTC	CASSGSTPTDYNEQFF
TRBV7-9	NA	TRBJ1-1	NA	TGTGCCAGCAGCTTAGGGTTCGACAGGGAAGCTTTCTTT	CASSLGFDREAFF
TRBV9	NA	TRBJ2-4	NA	TGTGCCAGCAGCGTAGATGGATTGAACATTCAGTACTTC	CASSVDGLNIQYF
TRBV18	TRBD1	TRBJ2-2	NA	TGTGCCAGCTCACCACCTGGGACAGGGAACACCGGGGAGCTGTTTTTT	CASSPPGTGNTGELFF
TRBV5-6	NA	TRBJ2-6	NA	TGTGCCAGCACCCCATACAGGCCATCCTCTGGGGCCAACGTCCTGACTTTC	CASTPYRPSSGANVLTF
TRBV9	NA	TRBJ2-3	NA	TGTGCCAGCAGCGTAGACAGGAGGGTGTACGGAGATACGCAGTATTTT	CASSVDRRVYGDTQYF
TRBV27	TRBD1	TRBJ1-2	once	TGTGCCAGCAGTTTAACGGGACAGCCTGACTATGGCTACACCTTC	CASSLTGQPDYGYTF
TRBV5-4	TRBD1	TRBJ1-6	NA	TGTGCCAGCAGCGGTGACAGGGGGGAAAATTCACCCCTCCACTTT	CASSGDRGENSPLHF
TRBV2	NA	TRBJ1-3	NA	TGTGCCAGCAGCTCTTCGTGGGGGCGACCACTCTCTGGAAACACCATATATTTT	CASSSSWGRPLSGNTIYF
TRBV7-9	NA	TRBJ2-6	NA	TGTGCCAGCACCATGCTAGTTGTGGCTGGGGCCAACGTCCTGACTTTC	CASTMLVVAGANVLTF
TRBV5-1	TRBD2	TRBJ2-7	few	TGCGCCAGCAGCGCGCGGACTAGCGGGGGTCCCTACGAGCAGTACTTC	CASSARTSGGPYEQYF
TRBV30	NA	TRBJ2-3	NA	TGTGCCTGGAGTGTACAACCAGACAGCACAGATACGCAGTATTTT	CAWSVQPDSTDTQYF
TRBV6-5	TRBD1	TRBJ1-1	NA	TGTGCCAGCAGTACCCGGGACAGGGAGACTGAAGCTTTCTTT	CASSTRDRETEAFF
TRBV15	NA	TRBJ2-2	NA	TGTGCCACCAGCAGGCGTGGGAACACCGGGGAGCTGTTTTTT	CATSRRGNTGELFF
TRBV9	NA	TRBJ2-2	NA	TGTGCCAGCACTAGGACAGAGAACACCGGGGAGCTGTTTTTT	CASTRTENTGELFF
TRBV11-2	TRBD2	TRBJ2-1	NA	TGTGCCAGCAGCTTAGTCCCTAGCGGGAGCTCCTACAATGAGCAGTTCTTC	CASSLVPSGSSYNEQFF
TRBV5-1	NA	TRBJ1-1	NA	TGCGCCAGCGGCTCCGGGACACGGAACACTGAAGCTTTCTTT	CASGSGTRNTEAFF
TRBV6-1	NA	TRBJ2-6	NA	TGTGCCAGCATTCTGACTGGGGCCAACGTCCTGACTTTC	CASILTGANVLTF
TRBV13	TRBD2	TRBJ2-3	NA	TGTGCCAGCAGCTTAGTTCCTAGCGGGAGTGGAAATACGCAGTATTTT	CASSLVPSGSGNTQYF
TRBV5-1	TRBD1	TRBJ1-2	NA	TGCGCCAGCAGCCTAGGACAGGGTGCGGGCTACACCTTC	CASSLGQGAGYTF
TRBV27	TRBD1	TRBJ2-7	NA	TGTGCCAGCGGGCGACAGGGTGCCTTTTACGAGCAGTACTTC	CASGRQGAFYEQYF